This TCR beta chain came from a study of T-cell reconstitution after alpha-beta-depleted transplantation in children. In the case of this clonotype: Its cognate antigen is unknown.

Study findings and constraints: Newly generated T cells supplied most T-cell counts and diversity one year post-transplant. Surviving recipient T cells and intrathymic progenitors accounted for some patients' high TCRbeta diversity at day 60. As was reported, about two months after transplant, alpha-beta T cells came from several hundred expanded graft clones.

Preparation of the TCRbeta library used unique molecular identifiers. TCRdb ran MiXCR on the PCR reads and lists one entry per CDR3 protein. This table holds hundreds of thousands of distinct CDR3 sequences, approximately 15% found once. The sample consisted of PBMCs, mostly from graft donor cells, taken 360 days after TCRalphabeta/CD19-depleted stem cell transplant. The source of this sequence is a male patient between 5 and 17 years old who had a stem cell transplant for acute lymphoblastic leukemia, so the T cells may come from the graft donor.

The CDR3 coding sequence is TGTGCCAGCAGCCCCGGACAGGGTTGGCTAGCTAGGAATGAGCAGTTCTTC. It specifies CASSPGQGWLARNEQFF. The chain combines TRBV7-8 with TRBJ2-1, with TRBD1 matching over 8 bases. Germline CDR1 and CDR2: SGHVS and FQNEAQ. This CDR3 spans 17 amino acids. The ends lost 5 bases at V and 7 bases at J; junction bases unmatched: 16.